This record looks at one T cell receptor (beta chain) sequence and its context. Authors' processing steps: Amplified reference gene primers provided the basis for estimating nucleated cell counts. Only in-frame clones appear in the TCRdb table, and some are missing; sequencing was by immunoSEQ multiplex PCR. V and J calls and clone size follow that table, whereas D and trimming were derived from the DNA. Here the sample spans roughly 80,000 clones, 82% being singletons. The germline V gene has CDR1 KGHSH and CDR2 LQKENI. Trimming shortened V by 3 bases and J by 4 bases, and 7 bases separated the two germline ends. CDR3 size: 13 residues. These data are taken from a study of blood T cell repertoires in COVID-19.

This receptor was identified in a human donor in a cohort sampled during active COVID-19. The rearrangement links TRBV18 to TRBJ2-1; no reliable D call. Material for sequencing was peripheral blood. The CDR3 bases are TGTGCCAGCTCACCTCAAGAGTACAATGAGCAGTTCTTC. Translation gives CASSPQEYNEQFF.